In this sample, the clone carrying this TCR beta chain turned up a few times. Trimming took off 4 bases at V and 8 bases at J, with 15 bases between the two ends. The germline V gene has CDR1 MNHEY and CDR2 SVGEGT. The CDR3 runs to 15 residues. This record comes from a study of metastatic and nonmetastatic thyroid tumors. Study-level background: Blood and tumor or nodule tissue repertoires from malignant and benign thyroid patients were compared.

Not a single patient had been given any form of treatment at any point before undergoing thyroid surgery. TCRdb re-called clones via MiXCR from the PCR reads. Of about 82,000 clones detected, around 12% appear once; the ten largest clones hold around 10%. The sequenced sample was tumor tissue. The chain joins TRBV6-2 or TRBV6-3 to TRBJ1-6, with D possibly matching TRBD1 (5 bases). This clonotype originated in a female donor with papillary thyroid cancer or a benign thyroid nodule (not recorded which). Some clones in this sample may be carry-over from other donors' samples. This CDR3 reads CASSLRGNRDSPLHF. The CDR3 coding sequence is TGTGCCAGCAGTTTGAGGGGTAATAGGGATTCACCCCTCCACTTT.